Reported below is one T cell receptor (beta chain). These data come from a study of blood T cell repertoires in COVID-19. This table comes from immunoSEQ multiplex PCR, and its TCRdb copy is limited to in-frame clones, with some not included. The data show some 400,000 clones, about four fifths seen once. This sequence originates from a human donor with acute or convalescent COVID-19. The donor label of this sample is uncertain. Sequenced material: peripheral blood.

Here the CDR3 reads CASSGAAANYGYTF. CDR3 DNA sequence: TGTGCCAGCTCGGGGGCAGCTGCTAACTATGGCTACACCTTC. The chain carries TRBV18 and TRBJ1-2; perhaps TRBD1 as D (6 bases). V lost 6 bases, J lost 0 bases, and 11 bases lay in between. This CDR3 has 14 residues. Germline CDR1 reads KGHSH; CDR2 reads LQKENI.